The 20 T cell receptor beta chains below were found in one sample sequenced in a study of T cell changes during pregnancy in multiple sclerosis (dated by TCRdb to the late 2010s). Library preparation used the immunoSEQ multiplex PCR assay. What TCRdb holds here is the immuneACCESS table cut down to in-frame rearrangements. Part of the clones is not present; checked against another copy, under half of the missing clones reflect an unresolved V gene, and the others are unexplained. Across this sample there are around 80,000 clones, with over 85% seen only once. The biggest ten clones account for more than 0.95% of the sample. This material consisted of peripheral blood, taken in the second trimester of pregnancy. The receptor set was obtained from a female donor in good health, enrolled as a control in a pregnancy study.

This rearrangement joins TRBV29-1 to TRBJ2-1; D unresolved. The CDR3 contains 13 residues. V was pared by 6 bases and J by 7 bases, with 16 bases between. Germline CDR1 and CDR2: SQVTM and ANQGSEA. The CDR3 reads CSVWAGALNEQFF. Here the CDR3 DNA reads TGCAGCGTGTGGGCCGGCGCCCTGAATGAGCAGTTCTTC.

The chain employs TRBV28 and TRBJ1-4, with 12 bases lining up with TRBD1. Germline CDR1 is MDHEN and CDR2 is SYDVKM. Trimming cost V 3 bases and J 8 bases; bases outside gene matches: 4. The CDR3 is 15 amino acids. This CDR3 reads CASSFQGTGGEKLFF. CDR3 in DNA: TGTGCCAGCAGTTTTCAAGGGACAGGGGGCGAAAAACTGTTTTTT.

J is TRBJ1-1 and V is TRBV27, with a possible D match to TRBD1 (6 bases). This CDR3 spans 15 amino acids. CDR1 is MNHEY and CDR2 is SMNVEV in the germline V gene (reference sequence). V gave up 3 bases and J gave up 1 base, with 12 bases separating them. CDR3 in amino acids: CASSLRGLANTEAFF. The CDR3 bases are TGTGCCAGCAGTTTGCGGGGGCTGGCGAACACTGAAGCTTTCTTT.

A single count supports this clone. The rearrangement links TRBV7-2 to TRBJ2-7; 7 positions agree with TRBD2. V dropped 5 bases and J dropped 6; count of bases not matched to a gene: 13. This CDR3 spans 15 amino acids. Germline V gives CDR1 SGHTA, CDR2 FQGNSA. CDR3 nucleotide sequence: TGTGCCAGCAGCCGAGTGGCGGGGAGGGAGGGCGAGCAGTACTTC. It yields the protein CASSRVAGREGEQYF.

The V gene is TRBV19, the J gene TRBJ2-3; D not resolved. CDR1 is LNHDA and CDR2 is SQIVND in the germline V gene (reference sequence). Trimming left V 2 bases short and J 1 base short, with 7 bases between. This CDR3 comprises 14 residues. The CDR3 region is CASSIFSGTDTQYF. In nucleotides, the CDR3 is TGTGCCAGTAGTATATTTTCAGGCACAGATACGCAGTATTTT.

This chain joins TRBV19 and TRBJ1-5; D not certain. V was trimmed by 7 bases and J by 0 bases, leaving 13 bases between them. Germline loops: CDR1 LNHDA, CDR2 SQIVND (reference sequence). The CDR3 runs 15 residues. CDR3 nucleotides: TGTGCCAGTACCATGGGGAGGTCTAGCAATCAGCCCCAGCATTTT. Translation: CASTMGRSSNQPQHF.

The chain couples TRBV19 to TRBJ1-5; D is possibly TRBD1 (6 bases). This CDR3 has 15 residues. The germline V gene has CDR1 LNHDA and CDR2 SQIVND (reference sequence). The V end was cut by 0 bases, the J end by 4 bases, with 10 bases between. CDR3 bases: TGTGCCAGTAGTATAGAGAGGACAGCTAATCAGCCCCAGCATTTT. Protein: CASSIERTANQPQHF.

The genes are TRBV5-1 and TRBJ1-1, with 7 positions matching TRBD1. The CDR3 is 17 residues long. V gave up 0 bases and J gave up 5 bases; unmatched junction bases: 13. CDR1 is SGHRS, CDR2 YFSETQ, per germline. As DNA, the CDR3 is TGCGCCAGCAGCTTGGGACAGGGAGGCTTCATATTGACTGAAGCTTTCTTT. Protein sequence: CASSLGQGGFILTEAFF.

This clone was counted only a few times. J is TRBJ1-1 and V is TRBV18; D is unresolved. Trimming took off 5 bases at V and 1 base at J, with 5 bases between the two ends. CDR1 is KGHSH and CDR2 is LQKENI in the germline V gene. This CDR3 region has 12 residues. Written as DNA, the CDR3 is TGTGCCAGCTCAGCGAAGAACACTGAAGCTTTCTTT. It translates to CASSAKNTEAFF.

The chain has TRBV19 and TRBJ2-6; TRBD2 matches 7 bases. J was trimmed by 3 bases and V by 8 bases; bases with no gene match: 4. Germline CDR1 and CDR2: LNHDA and SQIVND (reference sequence). The CDR3 is made up of 14 amino acids. The CDR3 spells CASQGGRGANVLTF. Here the CDR3 DNA reads TGTGCCAGTCAGGGAGGGCGTGGGGCCAACGTCCTGACTTTC.

The chain combines TRBV6-1 with TRBJ2-5, with unresolved D. Germline CDR1 MNHNS, CDR2 SASEGT. This CDR3 has 11 residues. The germline V and J ends were trimmed by 6 bases and 3 bases, with 5 bases remaining between them. The CDR3 nucleotides are TGTGCCAGCAGGTTAGAAGAGACCCAGTACTTC. Encoded protein: CASRLEETQYF.

V usage is TRBV15 and J usage is TRBJ2-1, with 7 bases lining up with TRBD2. The V and J ends lost 1 base and 3 bases, in that order; junction bases with no gene match: 3. CDR3 length equals 15 residues. From germline, CDR1 is LNHNV and CDR2 YYDKDF (reference sequence). The CDR3 spells CATSRGGRGYNEQFF. The CDR3 DNA reads TGTGCCACCAGCAGAGGTGGGAGGGGCTACAATGAGCAGTTCTTC.

This clone was detected only a few times. The chain is built from TRBV2 and TRBJ2-1; D may be TRBD2 (6 bases). The germline V and J ends were trimmed by 6 bases and 0 bases, with 15 bases remaining between them. The germline V gene encodes CDR1 SNHLY and CDR2 FYNNEI. CDR3 size: 16 residues. CDR3 residues: CASRGRSGGSYNEQFF. The CDR3 DNA sequence: TGTGCCAGCAGGGGTCGTAGCGGAGGCTCCTACAATGAGCAGTTCTTC.

The chain employs TRBV28 and TRBJ2-5, with 8 nucleotides matching TRBD2. In germline, CDR1 is MDHEN, CDR2 SYDVKM. V dropped 6 bases and J dropped 4; count of bases not matched to a gene: 10. The CDR3 runs 15 residues. This chain's CDR3 is CASSAPRGGGETQYF. The CDR3 DNA is TGTGCCAGCAGCGCCCCTCGGGGGGGAGGAGAGACCCAGTACTTC.

The J gene is TRBJ2-7, the V gene TRBV30; TRBD1 aligns across 7 bases. The length of the CDR3 is 14 residues. Germline assignment: CDR1 GTSNPN and CDR2 SVGIG (reference sequence). Unmatched junction bases numbered 9, after V lost 1 base and J lost 6 bases. CDR3 DNA sequence: TGTGCCTGGAGTGAGACAGGGTTGGGGATCGAGCAGTACTTC. Its translation is CAWSETGLGIEQYF.

The chain joins TRBV5-1 to TRBJ2-5, with 12 bases matching TRBD2. This CDR3 is 15 amino acids long. Germline CDR1 and CDR2: SGHRS and YFSETQ. Losses at the gene ends were 0 bases for V and 5 bases for J; bases not matched to a gene: 2. This CDR3 is CASSLALAGGETQYF. For the CDR3, the DNA is TGCGCCAGCAGCTTGGCACTAGCGGGAGGCGAGACCCAGTACTTC.

This clone has only one observation. V is TRBV18 and J is TRBJ2-7; TRBD2 aligns across 9 bases. The CDR3 totals 16 residues. CDR1 is KGHSH, CDR2 LQKENI, per germline. After removal of 3 bases from V and 2 bases from J, the junction contained 8 bases not matched to a gene. CDR3 sequence reads: CASSPGGLAGTYEQYF. DNA of the CDR3: TGTGCCAGCTCACCCGGAGGGCTAGCGGGAACCTACGAGCAGTACTTC.

This chain uses TRBV15 with TRBJ2-2; 7 nucleotides align to TRBD2. The trim removed 1 base at V and 0 bases at J, leaving 2 bases unmatched. From germline, CDR1 is LNHNV and CDR2 YYDKDF (reference sequence). The CDR3 runs to 16 residues. CDR3 sequence reads: CATSRGGGSNTGELFF. Here the CDR3 DNA reads TGTGCCACCAGCAGAGGGGGGGGTTCGAACACCGGGGAGCTGTTTTTT.

The rearrangement links TRBV5-5 to TRBJ1-2; D is ambiguous. The length of the CDR3 is 16 residues. V shed 1 base and J shed 5 bases, with 18 bases lying between them. The germline gives CDR1 SGHKS, CDR2 YYEKEE (reference sequence). This chain's CDR3 is CASSLYDGPTGYGYTF. The CDR3 DNA reads as TGTGCCAGCAGCTTGTATGACGGACCAACGGGGTATGGCTACACCTTC.

The chain is built from TRBV27 and TRBJ2-3; no clear D. This CDR3 has 14 amino acids. Germline lookup yields CDR1 MNHEY and CDR2 SMNVEV (reference sequence). Trimming took 8 bases from V and 1 from J, leaving 13 bases between them. This CDR3 reads CASHRLSGTDTQYF. As DNA, the CDR3 is TGTGCCAGCCACCGACTGTCCGGCACAGATACGCAGTATTTT.